This TCR beta chain was identified during a study of response to subunit inactivated influenza vaccine. TCRdb re-called the RT-PCR reads through MiXCR, storing one row per CDR3 protein. Found here are approximately 530,000 distinct CDR3 sequences, approximately 13% of them singletons; the top ten hold about an eighth. The CDR3 has 15 amino acids. Between the trimmed V and J ends, which lost 0 bases and 5 bases, there was a span of 13 bases. Germline CDR1 DFQATT, CDR2 SNEGSKA (reference sequence). This sequence was found in a man in his fifties who received an inactivated influenza vaccine. The chain employs TRBV20-1 and TRBJ1-4; D might be TRBD1 (5 bases). The input for sequencing was PBMCs from blood, taken more than 35 days after vaccination. The CDR3 nucleotides are TGCAGTGCTAGAGATCAAGGAGACAGCAATGAAAAACTGTTTTTT. The encoded protein is CSARDQGDSNEKLFF.